The 10 T cell receptor beta chains in this list originate from one sample, sequenced in a study of shared clonotypes between healthy human individuals. CD8 cells classed as naive were CD45RO-negative and positively selected for CCR7, excluding terminally differentiated effector memory CD45RA+ cells. Clones were read by immunoSEQ multiplex PCR, and TCRdb kept only the in-frame ones, dropping some. The sample lists approximately 740,000 clones; 90% to 95% were seen once. Sequencing input: naive CD8+ T cells sorted from blood. The receptors stem from a man younger than 45 in good health.

The chain recombines TRBV28 with TRBJ1-3; D call uncertain. Trimming shortened V by 7 bases and J by 3 bases, and 13 bases separated the two germline ends. Germline V gene lookup returns CDR1 MDHEN and CDR2 SYDVKM. The CDR3 length is 14 residues. The CDR3 is CASTSSSGGNTIYF. The CDR3 DNA follows: TGTGCCAGCACAAGTTCGTCCGGTGGAAACACCATATATTTT.

This chain uses TRBV5-1 with TRBJ2-3; no clear D. Germline V gene sequence: CDR1 SGHRS, CDR2 YFSETQ. The CDR3 runs to 13 residues. Deletions cut 2 bases from V and 0 bases from J, with 4 bases between. CDR3 residues: CASSFLSTDTQYF. CDR3 sequence (DNA): TGCGCCAGCAGCTTCCTTAGCACAGATACGCAGTATTTT.

This clone was detected only once. This chain joins TRBV27 and TRBJ2-5; TRBD2 aligns across 14 bases. Germline assignment: CDR1 MNHEY and CDR2 SMNVEV (reference sequence). The CDR3 runs to 17 residues. Unmatched junction bases numbered 8, after V lost 6 bases and J lost 2 bases. The CDR3 region has the DNA TGTGCCAGCAGCTCCGGGACTAGCGGGAGATTTCAAGAGACCCAGTACTTC. Translated: CASSSGTSGRFQETQYF.

The chain combines TRBV7-3 with TRBJ2-3, with D uncertain. The CDR3 sequence is 13 residues long. CDR1 and CDR2 from the germline V gene are SGHTA and FQGTGA. Trimming removed 2 bases at V and 2 bases at J, with 5 bases between. The CDR3 sequence: CASSLHNTDTQYF. The CDR3 region has the DNA TGTGCCAGCAGCTTACACAACACAGATACGCAGTATTTT.

The V gene is TRBV10-1, the J gene TRBJ2-7; D is unclear. V lost 5 bases and J 0 bases, leaving 8 bases between the germline ends. The CDR3 sequence is 13 residues long. The germline CDR1 and CDR2 sequences are WNHNN and SYGVQD (reference sequence). In DNA, the CDR3 is TGCGCCAGCAGTTCTGTGAGCTCCTACGAGCAGTACTTC. This encodes CASSSVSSYEQYF.

The chain joins TRBV29-1 to TRBJ2-5; either TRBD1 or TRBD2 may supply D (5 bases each). The germline gives CDR1 SQVTM, CDR2 ANQGSEA. V lost 2 bases and J lost 4, with 20 bases in between. This CDR3 region has 16 residues. The chain's CDR3 is CSVELRRDHGRETQYF. DNA for the CDR3: TGCAGCGTTGAATTGCGCCGGGACCACGGCCGAGAGACCCAGTACTTC.

The chain carries TRBV29-1 and TRBJ2-1; weak D call: TRBD2 (5 bases). V was pared by 8 bases and J by 5 bases, with 22 bases between. Germline lookup yields CDR1 SQVTM and CDR2 ANQGSEA. The CDR3 has 15 amino acids. In DNA, the CDR3 is TGCAGCCTTTCTCCGCTAGAGGGTAATCACAATGAGCAGTTCTTC. This gives the protein CSLSPLEGNHNEQFF.

This chain joins TRBV5-6 and TRBJ2-7; D is unresolved. Germline V gene sequence: CDR1 SGHDT, CDR2 YYEEEE. There are 14 residues in the CDR3. Trimming pared 2 bases from V and 0 bases from J, leaving 9 bases between. The CDR3 is CASSFSAASYEQYF. CDR3 in DNA: TGTGCCAGCAGCTTCTCGGCAGCCTCCTACGAGCAGTACTTC.

V and J are TRBV6-5 and TRBJ2-5; the D gene is possibly TRBD1 (5 bases). The V end was cut by 4 bases, the J end by 3 bases, with 9 bases between. From germline, CDR1 is MNHEY and CDR2 SVGAGI. The CDR3 length is 13 residues. CDR3 in DNA: TGTGCCAGCAGTTTGGGGCATAAAGAGACCCAGTACTTC. It yields the protein CASSLGHKETQYF.

The chain has TRBV7-9 and TRBJ2-1; possibly TRBD2 for D (6 bases). With 5 bases removed from V and 0 bases from J, the gap between germline ends came to 11 bases. Looked up from germline, CDR1 is SEHNR and CDR2 is FQNEAQ (reference sequence). CDR3 size: 15 residues. The CDR3 is CASSRGEISYNEQFF. The CDR3 nucleotides read TGTGCCAGCAGCCGCGGGGAGATCTCCTACAATGAGCAGTTCTTC.